The present T cell receptor beta chain was sequenced within a study of blood T cell repertoires in COVID-19. Study overall: Donors in the United States, Italy and Spain gave samples during acute or convalescent COVID-19. Sample material is recorded as cDNA or gDNA derived from T cells, B-cell-depleted T cells, or PBMCs.

Study processing details: Scientists estimated how many nucleated cells there were by amplifying reference gene primers. Profiled with immunoSEQ multiplex PCR; TCRdb holds only in-frame clones, not every one. The V and J calls and clone size were taken over from that table, and D and trimming were inferred from the DNA. The table has tens of thousands of clones, roughly 89% seen once. J lost 13 bases, V lost 0 bases, and 13 bases had no gene match. Per germline, CDR1 MGHRA and CDR2 YSYEKL. The CDR3 has 15 amino acids. The sequencing sample was made of peripheral blood. This chain joins TRBV4-1 and TRBJ1-1, with 8 bases lining up with TRBD1. This sequence was found in a woman between 50 and 59 years old in a cohort sampled during active COVID-19. For the CDR3, the DNA is TGCGCCAGCAGCCAAGATACTGGGACAGGATCCCCACTTTTCTTT. Amino acid sequence: CASSQDTGTGSPLFF.